This entry describes one T cell receptor (beta chain). Its antigen target is currently unknown. No much larger clone is present one base from it, and per-base qualities are unavailable. The immunoSEQ Assay, a bias-controlled multiplex PCR, was used to amplify TCRbeta CDR3 regions from genomic DNA. Regarding the original processing steps: The number of nucleated cells in each sample was estimated from the amplification of reference gene primers within the assay. To quantify the absolute abundance of each unique TCRbeta CDR3 rearrangement, sequence reads were collapsed and filtered. For each sample, productive Simpson clonality was calculated by taking the square root of Simpson's diversity index across productive rearrangements. This is the immuneACCESS table as TCRdb keeps it, with only in-frame sequences that have V and J called. A part of the clones is gone; compared with another copy, unresolved V genes explain less than half, and the rest is unexplained. Clone size and the V and J calls come from that table; the DNA yielded D and trimming. This sample holds 14,000 or so clones; approximately 90% were observed only once. 17% of the sample rests with the top ten.

The germline V end is reduced by 4 bases and the J end by 6 bases; junction bases left unmatched: 9. The CDR3 contains 16 residues, cysteine and phenylalanine counted. The sequence is cut down to CDR3 DNA, 48 bases in frame from base 1. Taken from the germline V gene (reference sequence), the CDR1 and CDR2 loops are SEHNR and FQNEAQ. Each collaborating institution followed its own protocols to collect whole blood in K2EDTA tubes. For TCRbeta analysis, collaborator samples were shipped as frozen whole blood, as isolated PBMCs, or as DNA extracted from either sample type. The entry originates in a study of blood T cell repertoires in COVID-19 (dated by TCRdb to 2019 to 2021). For the wider study: Samples from collaborators originated in the United States, Italy and Spain and spanned both the acute and convalescent phases of COVID-19. Where available, HLA class I and class II types were taken from metadata supplied by the sample provider and were not determined by assay-based typing. A freely available public database, intended as a resource for researchers studying the immune response to SARS-CoV-2, is where the repertoires were released. Sample metadata almost always included a de-identified subject ID, COVID-19 status, age in years and sex. The prospective study material was composed of cDNA or gDNA derived from T cells, B-cell-depleted T cells, or PBMCs. Subjects who had been exposed to COVID-19, were actively infected with it, or had recovered from it provided the deeply sampled blood TCRbeta repertoires that made up the dataset. Samples were obtained from the ongoing ImmuneRACE study (first 160 participants) and from some 1,300 subjects provided by 6 global collaborators.

What the research found in general, with its limitations: The amount of clinical and demographic metadata varied by source and participant and was provided uncurated.

Sequenced: peripheral blood. The rearrangement combines TRBV7-9 with TRBJ1-6; 7 junctional bases match TRBD1. The TCR originated in a human donor with active COVID-19. The donor label of this sample is uncertain. The DNA sequence is as follows: TGTGCCAGCAGCTCTCCTTTGGGGACAGCTAATTCACCCCTCCACTTT. Its protein reads: CASSSPLGTANSPLHF.